This T cell receptor beta chain was sequenced in a study of T cells in tuberculosis. The overall study: This South African cohort compared adolescents with or without latent tuberculosis against adults with active tuberculosis.

Each donor contributed about 100,000 T cells on average, unsorted. Looked up from germline, CDR1 is MDHEN and CDR2 is SYDVKM. The CDR3 runs 16 residues. V gave up 6 bases and J gave up 1 base; unmatched junction bases: 9. The assay was immunoSEQ multiplex PCR, and TCRdb's table has in-frame clones only and misses some. Among under 25,000 clones listed, roughly 97% were seen once. This sequence originates from a donor between 5 and 29 years old with latent tuberculosis or without tuberculosis infection. The chain links TRBV28 to TRBJ1-5, with 7 bases that match TRBD1. What was sequenced was PBMCs. The CDR3 reads CASRRYRGSSNQPQHF. The CDR3 region has the DNA TGTGCCAGCAGGCGGTACAGGGGCTCGAGCAATCAGCCCCAGCATTTT.